These 20 T cell receptor beta chains originate from one sample sequenced in a study of cytomegalovirus exposure and HLA in healthy donors. Only in-frame clones appear in the TCRdb table, and some are missing; sequencing was by immunoSEQ multiplex PCR. This table has some 200,000 clones, approximately 86% appearing once. Sample: PBMCs. Receptor source: a man aged 25 to 40 in good health and CMV-seropositive.

The gene calls are TRBV11-2 and TRBJ2-7, with 7 bases fitting TRBD1. This CDR3 region has 14 residues. Germline loops: CDR1 SGHAT, CDR2 FQNNGV. The junction had 4 bases not matched to a gene; V was cut back by 5 bases and J by 0 bases. CDR3 coding DNA: TGTGCCAGCAGCCTGGGACAGAGCTCCTACGAGCAGTACTTC. It specifies CASSLGQSSYEQYF.

The chain is built from TRBV5-6 and TRBJ2-5, with D possibly being TRBD2 (6 bases). Germline assignment: CDR1 SGHDT and CDR2 YYEEEE. The CDR3 spans 15 residues. V was shortened by 1 base and J by 1 base, with 11 bases between the two germline ends. The CDR3, as DNA: TGTGCCAGCAGCTTGTATAGGACTACCCAAGAGACCCAGTACTTC. Its protein product is CASSLYRTTQETQYF.

The rearrangement links TRBV7-2 to TRBJ1-2; possible D gene TRBD1, 5 bases. CDR1 and CDR2 (germline): SGHTA, FQGNSA. CDR3 length equals 14 residues. Trimming pared 4 bases from V and 3 bases from J, leaving 12 bases between. For the CDR3, the DNA is TGTGCCAGCAGCTCCCGAGGGGTTTACTATGGCTACACCTTC. It yields the protein CASSSRGVYYGYTF.

The chain employs TRBV9 and TRBJ2-3, with a weak D call TRBD1 (6 bases). This CDR3 region has 14 residues. CDR1 is SGDLS, CDR2 YYNGEE, per germline. V shed 3 bases and J shed 6 bases, with 14 bases lying between them. CDR3 DNA sequence: TGTGCCAGCAGCGCACAGGGCGGATATGATACGCAGTATTTT. The encoded protein is CASSAQGGYDTQYF.

This clone was detected only once. The chain carries TRBV18 and TRBJ1-5; perhaps TRBD1 as D (5 bases). From germline, CDR1 is KGHSH and CDR2 LQKENI. This CDR3 is 15 amino acids long. Trimming cost V 2 bases and J 4 bases, with 12 bases left between them. The CDR3 region has the DNA TGTGCCAGCTCACCAGCGGCGGGGGGAAATCAGCCCCAGCATTTT. The encoded protein is CASSPAAGGNQPQHF.

This clone was counted a few times. This chain links TRBV9 with TRBJ2-3, with 11 bases fitting TRBD2. CDR1 and CDR2 from the germline V gene are SGDLS and YYNGEE. The V and J ends lost 0 bases and 3 bases, in that order; junction bases with no gene match: 3. The CDR3 is made up of 16 amino acids. DNA for the CDR3: TGTGCCAGCAGCGTAGGTAGCGGGGGGGCAACAGATACGCAGTATTTT. Translating gives CASSVGSGGATDTQYF. Filled out from reference TRBV9 and TRBJ2-3, the complete variable domain reads DSGVTQTPKHLITATGQRVTLRCSPRSGDLSVYWYQQSLDQGLQFLIQYYNGEERAKGNILERFSAQQFPDLHSELNLSSLELGDSALYFCASSVGSGGATDTQYFGPGTRLTVL.

This chain connects TRBV29-1 to TRBJ1-3; tentatively, D is TRBD1 (6 bases). Germline V gene lookup returns CDR1 SQVTM and CDR2 ANQGSEA. V was shortened by 6 bases and J by 2 bases, with 17 bases between the two germline ends. This CDR3 has 15 amino acids. CDR3 sequence reads: CSVEDRLRAGNTIYF. The CDR3 DNA is TGCAGCGTGGAGGACAGACTAAGGGCTGGAAACACCATATATTTT.

The DNA for the CDR3 is TGTGCCAGCAGCACCGGGACAGCGCCGGGCGATACGCAGTATTTT. This gives the protein CASSTGTAPGDTQYF. This chain uses TRBV14 with TRBJ2-3; the match to TRBD1 covers 7 bases. V shed 5 bases and J 6 bases; nucleotides not matched to a gene: 11. Germline V CDR1 and CDR2: SGHDN, FVKESK. This CDR3 is built from 15 residues.

This clone has more than one count but fewer than ten. The rearrangement uses TRBV28 and TRBJ2-5; 9 positions agree with TRBD2. V trimming: 5 bases; J trimming: 5 bases; junction bases outside the gene matches: 9. Per germline, CDR1 MDHEN and CDR2 SYDVKM. The CDR3 is made up of 15 amino acids. This CDR3 is CASSPQAGGGETQYF. The CDR3 region has the DNA TGTGCCAGCAGTCCCCAAGCGGGAGGCGGGGAGACCCAGTACTTC. Full variable domain (outside the CDR3, taken from reference TRBV28 and TRBJ2-5): DVKVTQSSRYLVKRTGEKVFLECVQDMDHENMFWYRQDPGLGLRLIYFSYDVKMKEKGDIPEGYSVSREKKERFSLILESASTNQTSMYLCASSPQAGGGETQYFGPGTRLLVL.

V is TRBV5-6 and J is TRBJ2-3, with 11 positions matching TRBD1. This CDR3 has 16 amino acids. The germline V gene has CDR1 SGHDT and CDR2 YYEEEE. The J segment lost 5 bases and the V segment lost 1 base, leaving 6 bases of the junction unmatched. The CDR3, as DNA: TGTGCCAGCAGCTTGCAACGGGACAGGGGGGGAGATACGCAGTATTTT. Residues: CASSLQRDRGGDTQYF.

The V gene is TRBV6-6, the J gene TRBJ1-1; 10 bases map to TRBD1. Germline trimming cut 4 bases from V and 4 bases from J; bases unmatched to any gene: 3. This CDR3 contains 14 residues. The V gene's germline CDR1 is MNHNY and CDR2 SVGAGI (reference sequence). CDR3 residues: CASSFGTGVTEAFF. DNA of the CDR3: TGTGCCAGCAGTTTCGGGACAGGGGTCACTGAAGCTTTCTTT.

The V and J genes are TRBV2 and TRBJ2-3; no clear D. V lost 6 bases to trimming and J lost 2 bases, with 18 bases between them. CDR3 size: 16 residues. Looked up from germline, CDR1 is SNHLY and CDR2 is FYNNEI. DNA for the CDR3: TGTGCCAGCAGACTCAGGACCGATATTTACACAGATACGCAGTATTTT. Protein sequence: CASRLRTDIYTDTQYF.

CDR3 protein: CASSGDSAYEQYF. The CDR3 DNA follows: TGTGCCAGCAGCGGGGACAGTGCCTACGAGCAGTACTTC. The chain couples TRBV9 to TRBJ2-7, with 7 bases fitting TRBD1. V was clipped by 3 bases and J by 2 bases; unmatched bases: 2. The germline gives CDR1 SGDLS, CDR2 YYNGEE. CDR3 length equals 13 residues.

The genes are TRBV7-3 and TRBJ2-7; tentatively, D is TRBD1 or TRBD2 (5 bases each). Germline loops: CDR1 SGHTA, CDR2 FQGTGA. V was clipped by 5 bases and J by 4 bases, with 12 bases between them. CDR3 length: 13 amino acids. CDR3 bases: TGTGCCAGCAGCAACCGGGACGGTTACGAGCAGTACTTC. This sequence encodes CASSNRDGYEQYF. Complete variable domain (other parts from reference TRBV7-3 and TRBJ2-7): GAGVSQTPSNKVTEKGKYVELRCDPISGHTALYWYRQSLGQGPEFLIYFQGTGAADDSGLPNDRFFAVRPEGSVSTLKIQRTERGDSAVYLCASSNRDGYEQYFGPGTRLTVT.

This chain links TRBV7-9 with TRBJ2-4; 13 bases line up with TRBD2. The V and J ends lost 5 bases and 1 base, in that order; junction bases with no gene match: 2. The CDR3 has 16 residues. Germline assignment: CDR1 SEHNR and CDR2 FQNEAQ (reference sequence). CDR3 amino acids: CASSETSGRAKNIQYF. The CDR3 nucleotides read TGTGCCAGCAGCGAGACTAGCGGGAGGGCCAAAAACATTCAGTACTTC. The full variable domain, completed using reference TRBV7-9 and TRBJ2-4, is DTGVSQNPRHKITKRGQNVTFRCDPISEHNRLYWYRQTLGQGPEFLTYFQNEAQLEKSRLLSDRFSAERPKGSFSTLEIQRTEQGDSAMYLCASSETSGRAKNIQYFGAGTRLSVL.

The V call is TRBV11-3, the J call TRBJ1-3; a weak D match, TRBD1 (6 bases). Trimming cost V 2 bases and J 2 bases, with 10 bases left between them. The CDR3 is made up of 15 amino acids. CDR1 and CDR2 from the germline V gene are SGHNT and YENEEA. The CDR3 bases are TGTGCCAGCAGCTTAAATCAGGGGCCTGGAAACACCATATATTTT. Its translation is CASSLNQGPGNTIYF.

The chain carries TRBV5-1 and TRBJ2-1, with 7 bases aligning to TRBD2. The CDR3 loop spans 16 amino acids. Germline V gene lookup returns CDR1 SGHRS and CDR2 YFSETQ. After removal of 0 bases from V and 7 bases from J, the junction contained 10 bases not matched to a gene. The chain's CDR3 is CASSLAVAGVGNEQFF. In nucleotides, the CDR3 is TGCGCCAGCAGCTTGGCTGTCGCGGGAGTTGGTAATGAGCAGTTCTTC.

Only one count was recorded for this clone. V usage is TRBV7-5 and J usage is TRBJ1-5. TRBV7-5 is a pseudogene locus. CDR3 length: 15 residues. CDR3 residues: CASRTGGGCHQPQHF. CDR3 nucleotides: TGTGCCAGCCGAACGGGGGGCGGTTGTCATCAGCCCCAGCATTTT.

This sequence joins TRBV9 and TRBJ2-4; D perhaps matches TRBD2 (5 bases). Germline CDR1 SGDLS, CDR2 YYNGEE. CDR3 length: 13 residues. The V gene lost 2 bases and the J gene lost 8 bases, with 11 bases spanning the gap. The CDR3 DNA sequence: TGTGCCAGCAGCGTGAGGGAGAGGGACATTCAGTACTTC. Protein: CASSVRERDIQYF.

The CDR3 DNA follows: TGTGCCAGCAGTGAAGCTAGAGGCAACTATGGCTACACCTTC. Its translation: CASSEARGNYGYTF. The chain links TRBV25-1 to TRBJ1-2; D is undetermined. Germline V lookup: CDR1 MGHDK, CDR2 SYGVNS. CDR3 length equals 14 residues. The V end lost 2 bases, the J end lost 2 bases, and 9 bases lay between the germline ends.